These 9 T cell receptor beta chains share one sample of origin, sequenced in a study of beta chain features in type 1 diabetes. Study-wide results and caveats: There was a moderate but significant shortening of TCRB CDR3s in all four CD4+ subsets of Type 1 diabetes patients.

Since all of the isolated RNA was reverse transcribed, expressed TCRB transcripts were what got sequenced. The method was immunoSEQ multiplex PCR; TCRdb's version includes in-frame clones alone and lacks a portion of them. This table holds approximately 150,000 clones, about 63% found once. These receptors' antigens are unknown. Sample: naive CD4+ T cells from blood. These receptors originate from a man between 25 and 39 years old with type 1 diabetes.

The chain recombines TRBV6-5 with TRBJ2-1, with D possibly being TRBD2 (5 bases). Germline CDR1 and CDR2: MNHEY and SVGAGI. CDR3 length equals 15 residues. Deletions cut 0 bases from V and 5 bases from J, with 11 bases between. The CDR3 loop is CASSYSGTRDNEQFF. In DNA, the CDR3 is TGTGCCAGCAGTTACTCGGGAACTAGAGACAATGAGCAGTTCTTC.

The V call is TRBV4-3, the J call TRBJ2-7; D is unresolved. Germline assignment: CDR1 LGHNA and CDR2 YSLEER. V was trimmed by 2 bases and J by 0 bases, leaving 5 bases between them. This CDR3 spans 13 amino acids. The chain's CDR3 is CASSQIISYEQYF. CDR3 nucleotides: TGCGCCAGCAGCCAAATCATCTCCTACGAGCAGTACTTC.

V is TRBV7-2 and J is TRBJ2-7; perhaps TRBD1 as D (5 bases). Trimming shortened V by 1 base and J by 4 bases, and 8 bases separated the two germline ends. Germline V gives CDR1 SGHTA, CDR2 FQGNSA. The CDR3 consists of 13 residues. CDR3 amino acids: CASSLDRIYEQYF. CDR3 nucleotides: TGTGCCAGCAGCTTAGACAGGATATACGAGCAGTACTTC.

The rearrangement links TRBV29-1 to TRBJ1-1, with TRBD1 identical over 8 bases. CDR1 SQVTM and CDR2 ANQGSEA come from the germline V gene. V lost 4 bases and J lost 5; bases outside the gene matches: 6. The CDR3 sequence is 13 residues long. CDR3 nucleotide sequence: TGCAGCGTTGTCCGGACAGGGAAGACTGAAGCTTTCTTT. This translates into CSVVRTGKTEAFF.

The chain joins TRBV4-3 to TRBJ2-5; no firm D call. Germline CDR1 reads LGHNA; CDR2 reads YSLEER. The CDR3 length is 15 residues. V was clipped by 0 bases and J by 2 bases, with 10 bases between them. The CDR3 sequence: CASSQDLGPQETQYF. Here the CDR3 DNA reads TGCGCCAGCAGCCAAGATCTCGGGCCTCAAGAGACCCAGTACTTC.

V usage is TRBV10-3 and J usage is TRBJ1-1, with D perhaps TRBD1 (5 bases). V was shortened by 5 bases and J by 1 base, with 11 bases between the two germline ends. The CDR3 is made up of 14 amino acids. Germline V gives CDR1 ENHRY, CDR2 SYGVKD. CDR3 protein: CAISNTGENTEAFF. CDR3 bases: TGTGCCATCAGTAACACAGGAGAGAACACTGAAGCTTTCTTT.

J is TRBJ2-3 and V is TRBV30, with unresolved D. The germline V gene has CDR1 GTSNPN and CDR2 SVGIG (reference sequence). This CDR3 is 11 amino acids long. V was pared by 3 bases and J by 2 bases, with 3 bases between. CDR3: CAWRITDTQYF. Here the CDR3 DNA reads TGTGCCTGGAGAATCACAGATACGCAGTATTTT. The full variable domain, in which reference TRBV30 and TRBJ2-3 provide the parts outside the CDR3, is SQTIHQWPATLVQPVGSPLSLECTVEGTSNPNLYWYRQAAGRGLQLLFYSVGIGQISSEVPQNLSASRPQDRQFILSSKKLLLSDSGFYLCAWRITDTQYFGPGTRLTVL.

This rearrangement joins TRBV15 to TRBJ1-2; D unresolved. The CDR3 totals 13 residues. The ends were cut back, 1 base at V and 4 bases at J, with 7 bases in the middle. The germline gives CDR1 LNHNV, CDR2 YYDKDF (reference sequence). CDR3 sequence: CATSRGGGYGYTF. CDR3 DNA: TGTGCCACCAGCAGAGGTGGTGGCTATGGCTACACCTTC.

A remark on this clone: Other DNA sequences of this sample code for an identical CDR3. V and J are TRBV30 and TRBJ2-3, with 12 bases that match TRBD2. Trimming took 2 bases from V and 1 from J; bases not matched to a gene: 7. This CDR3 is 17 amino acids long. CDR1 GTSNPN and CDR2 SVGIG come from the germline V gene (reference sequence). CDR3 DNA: TGTGCCTGGAGTCCCCTTCGGACTAGCGGGGGCACAGATACGCAGTATTTT. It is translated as CAWSPLRTSGGTDTQYF.